These 16 T cell receptor beta chains were sequenced from one sample in a study of CD8 T cells in ankylosing spondylitis. These receptors are not linked to any known antigen. Study findings and constraints: A motif in TCR beta, a set of roughly eight highly homologous variants, appeared characteristic of ankylosing spondylitis blood.

TCRdb fed the 5' RACE reads into MiXCR, producing one record per CDR3 protein. The sample shows approximately 540,000 distinct CDR3 sequences, about 13% of them seen only once. Sequencing was performed on blood, either unsorted or a sorted T cell fraction (not recorded which). These receptors were collected from a male donor with ankylosing spondylitis.

This clonotype was detected only a few times. The rearrangement uses TRBV4-1 and TRBJ2-3; D may be TRBD2 (5 bases). Trimming cost V 6 bases and J 1 base, with 14 bases left between them. The germline CDR1 and CDR2 sequences are MGHRA and YSYEKL. This CDR3 comprises 15 residues. CDR3 DNA sequence: TGCGCCAGCAGTCGATCTTACGGGGGCACAGATACGCAGTATTTT. Residues: CASSRSYGGTDTQYF.

This clonotype was seen a handful of times. The chain recombines TRBV11-1 with TRBJ2-1; 9 nucleotides match TRBD2. The germline V gene has CDR1 SGHAT and CDR2 FQDESV (reference sequence). The junction had 11 bases not matched to a gene; V was cut back by 1 base and J by 1 base. The CDR3 spans 19 residues. CDR3 amino acids: CASSLVRGTSLTSYNEQFF. In DNA form, the CDR3 reads TGTGCCAGCAGCTTAGTGAGGGGGACTAGCTTAACGTCCTACAATGAGCAGTTCTTC.

This clonotype turned up a few times. The V call is TRBV20-1, the J call TRBJ2-7, with TRBD2 matching 7 bases. The CDR3 consists of 14 residues. CDR1 is DFQATT and CDR2 is SNEGSKA in the germline V gene (reference sequence). J was trimmed by 7 bases and V by 0 bases; bases with no gene match: 9. CDR3 loop: CSARDYEGGWEQYF. CDR3 in DNA: TGCAGTGCTAGAGACTATGAGGGAGGGTGGGAGCAGTACTTC.

The V and J genes are TRBV21-1 and TRBJ2-3. TRBV21-1 is noted as a pseudogene. The CDR3 totals 14 residues. This chain's CDR3 is CASRFWSRPDTQYF. The CDR3 DNA follows: TGTGCCAGCCGATTTTGGAGTCGCCCAGATACGCAGTATTTT.

This clonotype was observed many times. This chain uses TRBV29-1 with TRBJ2-7; TRBD2 matches 9 bases. The CDR3 has 13 residues. Germline-derived CDR1 and CDR2 are SQVTM and ANQGSEA. The trim removed 3 bases at V and 4 bases at J, leaving 4 bases unmatched. The CDR3 nucleotides are TGCAGCGTTGAGGGTAGCGGGAGTTACGAGCAGTACTTC. This codes for CSVEGSGSYEQYF.

CDR3 in amino acids: CASRHTGTGFYGYTF. The CDR3 coding sequence is TGTGCCAGCAGACACACCGGGACAGGGTTTTACGGCTACACCTTC. V usage is TRBV27 and J usage is TRBJ1-2; 9 bases line up with TRBD1. V was pared by 6 bases and J by 8 bases, with 13 bases of the junction left unmatched. Germline CDR1 reads MNHEY; CDR2 reads SMNVEV (reference sequence). The CDR3 is 15 residues long.

This clonotype was picked up a small number of times. V gene TRBV12-3 or TRBV12-4 combines with J gene TRBJ1-5; 9 positions match TRBD1. The CDR3 is made up of 15 amino acids. The V gene end was trimmed by 6 bases and the J gene end by 6 bases; junction bases not matched to a gene: 9. The CDR3 coding sequence is TGTGCCAGCAGCCTTACCACAGGGGGCGGTCAGCCCCAGCATTTT. Its translation is CASSLTTGGGQPQHF.

CDR3 nucleotides: TGTGCCAGCAGCCAAGAAAAAGGAAACACCATATATTTT. Protein product: CASSQEKGNTIYF. This chain joins TRBV3-1 and TRBJ1-3; D is unclear. Per the germline V gene, CDR1 is LGHDT and CDR2 is YNNKEL (reference sequence). This CDR3 spans 13 amino acids. The V and J ends lost 0 bases and 4 bases respectively, with 4 bases between them. Variable domain in full (rest from reference TRBV3-1 and TRBJ1-3): DTAVSQTPKYLVTQMGNDKSIKCEQNLGHDTMYWYKQDSKKFLKIMFSYNNKELIINETVPNRFSPKSPDKAHLNLHINSLELGDSAVYFCASSQEKGNTIYFGEGSWLTVV.

This clonotype was seen a few times. The chain carries TRBV11-2 and TRBJ2-5, with a tentative D call TRBD1 (6 bases). V was shortened by 0 bases and J by 3 bases, with 8 bases between the two germline ends. Germline V gene lookup returns CDR1 SGHAT and CDR2 FQNNGV. The CDR3 has 14 residues. CDR3 sequence: CASSLDRGKETQYF. DNA for the CDR3: TGTGCCAGCAGCTTAGACAGGGGAAAAGAGACCCAGTACTTC.

This clonotype has only a few counts. The V call is TRBV20-1, the J call TRBJ2-7, with 7 positions matching TRBD1. Germline assignment: CDR1 DFQATT and CDR2 SNEGSKA (reference sequence). This CDR3 has 15 amino acids. Trimming cost V 3 bases and J 3 bases; bases outside gene matches: 11. CDR3 residues: CSASGTGTVFYEQYF. The CDR3, as DNA: TGCAGTGCTAGTGGCACCGGGACAGTATTCTACGAGCAGTACTTC.

The chain combines TRBV10-3 with TRBJ2-5, with D maybe TRBD1 (6 bases). This CDR3 spans 15 amino acids. Germline lookup yields CDR1 ENHRY and CDR2 SYGVKD. V dropped 2 bases and J dropped 1 base, with 11 bases sitting between them. This CDR3 reads CAISEQGGFQETQYF. As DNA, the CDR3 is TGTGCCATCAGTGAGCAAGGGGGTTTCCAAGAGACCCAGTACTTC.

Many counts were recorded for this clonotype. The chain combines TRBV12-3 or TRBV12-4 with TRBJ1-2; D is undetermined. V was pared by 5 bases and J by 1 base, with 14 bases between. The CDR3 is 15 residues long. CDR3 sequence reads: CASSHRARSNYGYTF. For the CDR3, the DNA is TGTGCCAGCAGTCACCGTGCGAGGAGTAACTATGGCTACACCTTC.

This chain joins TRBV5-1 and TRBJ1-3, with 9 bases lining up with TRBD1. The CDR3 sequence is 16 residues long. Germline V CDR1 and CDR2: SGHRS, YFSETQ. With V trimmed by 3 bases and J by 3 bases, 7 bases remained unmatched. DNA for the CDR3: TGCGCCAGCAGCTCGTCACAGGGGGCCGGTGGAAACACCATATATTTT. Amino acid sequence: CASSSSQGAGGNTIYF.

This chain links TRBV24-1 with TRBJ2-1; D remains ambiguous. V shed 3 bases and J shed 4 bases, with 9 bases lying between them. The CDR3 has 14 amino acids. Germline CDR1 is KGHDR and CDR2 is SFDVKD. The chain's CDR3 is CATSDTYVYNEQFF. CDR3 DNA: TGTGCCACCAGTGATACCTATGTTTACAATGAGCAGTTCTTC.

The genes are TRBV5-1 and TRBJ2-2; TRBD1 might be the D (6 bases). In germline, CDR1 is SGHRS, CDR2 YFSETQ. The CDR3 has 15 residues. V was pared by 4 bases and J by 4 bases, with 14 bases between. The CDR3 region is CASSQQGEGTGELFF. The CDR3 DNA reads TGCGCCAGCAGCCAACAGGGAGAGGGCACCGGGGAGCTGTTTTTT.

This clonotype occurred many times. The V call is TRBV20-1, the J call TRBJ1-5; no clear D gene. Trimming took 1 base from V and 3 from J, leaving 7 bases between them. From germline, CDR1 is DFQATT and CDR2 SNEGSKA (reference sequence). The CDR3 has 13 amino acids. The CDR3 spells CSARGPSNQPQHF. CDR3 DNA sequence: TGCAGTGCTAGAGGGCCCTCCAATCAGCCCCAGCATTTT.